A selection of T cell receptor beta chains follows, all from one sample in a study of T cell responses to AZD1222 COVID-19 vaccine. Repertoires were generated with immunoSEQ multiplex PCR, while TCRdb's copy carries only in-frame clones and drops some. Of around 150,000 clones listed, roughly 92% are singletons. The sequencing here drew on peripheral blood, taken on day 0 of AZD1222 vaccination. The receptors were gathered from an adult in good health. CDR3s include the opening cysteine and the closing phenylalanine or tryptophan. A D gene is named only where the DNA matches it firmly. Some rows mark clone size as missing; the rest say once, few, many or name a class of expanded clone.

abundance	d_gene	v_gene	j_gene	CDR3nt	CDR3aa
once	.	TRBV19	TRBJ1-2	TGTGCCAGTGAAAAATGGGGAGGAGCCGACTATGGCTACACCTTC	CASEKWGGADYGYTF
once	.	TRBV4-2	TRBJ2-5	TGTGCCAGCAGCCAAGGCAGGCTATACCAAGAGACCCAGTACTTC	CASSQGRLYQETQYF
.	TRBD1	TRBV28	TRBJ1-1	TGTGCCAGCAGTTCGCCCGGCGACAGGGGGGCCACTGAAGCTTTCTTT	CASSSPGDRGATEAFF
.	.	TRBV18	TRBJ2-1	TGTGCCAGCTCACCCACCGTTAGAACCTACAATGAGCAGTTCTTC	CASSPTVRTYNEQFF
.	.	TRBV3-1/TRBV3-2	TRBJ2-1	TGTGCCAGCAGCCCCGCGCGGGACTGGTGGAATGAGCAGTTCTTC	CASSPARDWWNEQFF
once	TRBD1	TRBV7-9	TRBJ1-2	TGTGCCAGCAGCTCGGGACAGCGATATGGCTACACCTTC	CASSSGQRYGYTF
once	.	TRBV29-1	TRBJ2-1	TGCAGTTCTGTAGACAGAGAGCAGTTCTTC	CSSVDREQFF
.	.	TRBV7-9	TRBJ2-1	TGTGCCAGCAGCTTAGGGACGGACAATGAGCAGTTCTTC	CASSLGTDNEQFF
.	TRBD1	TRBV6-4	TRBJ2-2	TGTGCCAGCAGTGAACAGGGGGCGGACACCGGGGAGCTGTTTTTT	CASSEQGADTGELFF
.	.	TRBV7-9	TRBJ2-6	TGTGCCAGCAGCTTAGACGGTGGGGCCAACGTCCTGACTTTC	CASSLDGGANVLTF
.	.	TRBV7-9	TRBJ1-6	TGTGCCAGCAGCTCCATTGATTCACCCCTCCACTTT	CASSSIDSPLHF
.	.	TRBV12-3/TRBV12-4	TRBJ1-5	TGTGCCAGCAGAGGGGGGCAGCCCCAGCATTTT	CASRGGQPQHF
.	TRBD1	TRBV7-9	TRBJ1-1	TGTGCCAGCAGCTGGCAGGGGGGGAGGACTGAAGCTTTCTTT	CASSWQGGRTEAFF
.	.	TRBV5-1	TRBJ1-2	TGCGCCAGCAGCTTGGAGTCAGGCAACTATGGCTACACCTTC	CASSLESGNYGYTF
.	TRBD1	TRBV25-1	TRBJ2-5	TGTGCCAGCAGTGTCCGGGACAGACAAGAGACCCAGTACTTC	CASSVRDRQETQYF
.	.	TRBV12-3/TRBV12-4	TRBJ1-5	TGTGCCAGCAGTGACAGCTATCAGCCCCAGCATTTT	CASSDSYQPQHF
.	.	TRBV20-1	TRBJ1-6	TGCAGTGCCAGTAGGCAGCCGACTAATTCACCCCTCCACTTT	CSASRQPTNSPLHF
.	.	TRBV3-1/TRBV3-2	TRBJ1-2	TGTGCCAGCAGCCAAGTTTACCATGGCTACACCTTC	CASSQVYHGYTF
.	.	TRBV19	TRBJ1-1	TGTGCCAGTAGTAGAGGGTCCATGAACACTGAAGCTTTCTTT	CASSRGSMNTEAFF
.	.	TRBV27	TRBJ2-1	TGTGCCAGCACCCTAGCCCGGGGGCCCCGGGATGAGCAGTTCTTC	CASTLARGPRDEQFF
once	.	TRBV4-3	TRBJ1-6	TGCGCCAGCAGCCAAGTGGGGGGGGAATCACCCCTCCACTTT	CASSQVGGESPLHF
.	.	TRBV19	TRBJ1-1	TGTGCCAGTAGTATAGCCCCTACAGATTCCGAAGCTTTCTTT	CASSIAPTDSEAFF
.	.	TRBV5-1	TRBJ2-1	TGCGCCAGCAGCTTGGACGGAGATGAGCAGTTCTTC	CASSLDGDEQFF
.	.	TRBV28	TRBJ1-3	TGTGCCAGCAGTTTGGAGGGTAACACCATATATTTT	CASSLEGNTIYF
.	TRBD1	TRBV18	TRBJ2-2	TGTGCCAGCACCGAACGGACAGGGCTCACCGGGGAGCTGTTTTTT	CASTERTGLTGELFF
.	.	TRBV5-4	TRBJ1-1	TGTGCCAGCAGCTTGCAAGGGGGATACACTGAAGCTTTCTTT	CASSLQGGYTEAFF
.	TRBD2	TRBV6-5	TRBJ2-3	TGTGCCAGCAGACAGACTAGCGGGAGCGATACGCAGTATTTT	CASRQTSGSDTQYF
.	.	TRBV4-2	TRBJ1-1	TGTGCCAGCAGCCCAGGGAGACAGGCCATGAACACTGAAGCTTTCTTT	CASSPGRQAMNTEAFF
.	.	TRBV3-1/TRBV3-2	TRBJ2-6	TGTGCCAGCAGCCGCGGGACAGCTGGGGCCAACGTCCTGACTTTC	CASSRGTAGANVLTF
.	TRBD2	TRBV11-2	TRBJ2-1	TGTGCCAGCAGCCGACTAGCGGGGGGTGGTTACAATGAGCAGTTCTTC	CASSRLAGGGYNEQFF
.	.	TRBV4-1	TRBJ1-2	TGCGCCAGCAGCCAAGACCCAGGCAACTATGGCTACACCTTC	CASSQDPGNYGYTF
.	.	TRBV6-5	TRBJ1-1	TGTGCCAGCAGTTACGCTAGGGTGAACACTGAAGCTTTCTTT	CASSYARVNTEAFF
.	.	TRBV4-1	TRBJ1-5	TGCGCCAGCAGCCAAGTCCCCTCTCCTAATCAGCCCCAGCATTTT	CASSQVPSPNQPQHF
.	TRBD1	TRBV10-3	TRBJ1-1	TGTGCCATCAGTGGAGCAGGGGGTCCTGAAGCTTTCTTT	CAISGAGGPEAFF
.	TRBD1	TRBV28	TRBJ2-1	TGTGCCAGCAGTTCAACCGGGACAGGGGGCAATGAGCAGTTCTTC	CASSSTGTGGNEQFF